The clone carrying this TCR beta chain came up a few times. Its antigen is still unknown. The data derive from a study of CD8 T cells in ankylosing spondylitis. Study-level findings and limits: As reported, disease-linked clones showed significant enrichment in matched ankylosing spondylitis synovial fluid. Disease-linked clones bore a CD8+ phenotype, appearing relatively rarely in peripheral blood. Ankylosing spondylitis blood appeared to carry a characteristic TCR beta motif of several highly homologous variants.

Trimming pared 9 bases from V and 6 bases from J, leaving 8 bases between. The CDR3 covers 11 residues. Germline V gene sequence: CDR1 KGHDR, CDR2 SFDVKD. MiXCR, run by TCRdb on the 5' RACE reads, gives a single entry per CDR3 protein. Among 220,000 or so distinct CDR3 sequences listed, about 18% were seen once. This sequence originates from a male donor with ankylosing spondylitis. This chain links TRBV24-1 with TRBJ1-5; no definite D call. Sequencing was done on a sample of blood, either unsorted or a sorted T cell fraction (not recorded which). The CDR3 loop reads CATYGCQPQHF. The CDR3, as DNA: TGTGCCACCTACGGCTGTCAGCCCCAGCATTTT.